This paragraph reports one TCR beta chain. Losses at the gene ends were 4 bases for V and 4 bases for J; bases not matched to a gene: 3. The CDR3 length is 13 residues. CDR1 is SGHRS and CDR2 is YFSETQ in the germline V gene. This record belongs to a study of PD-1 blockade in classical Hodgkin lymphoma. As to time point: cycle 4 day 1 (C4D1), after around six weeks of nivolumab. Brentuximab vedotin exposure varied, and every patient relapsed after autologous stem cell transplantation. The repertoire was sequenced with immunoSEQ multiplex PCR; TCRdb's copy has only in-frame clones and lacks some. The sample consists of about 24,000 clones, approximately 68% of them appearing once.

The TCR originated in a human donor with classical Hodgkin lymphoma. The chain has TRBV5-1 and TRBJ1-1, with 8 bases fitting TRBD1. Sequenced here: peripheral blood mononuclear cells (PBMCs), sampled before the fourth cycle of nivolumab. The CDR3, as DNA: TGCGCCAGCAGCGCTACAGGGGGCACTGAAGCTTTCTTT. Its translation is CASSATGGTEAFF.